This T cell receptor (beta chain) came from a study of monozygotic twins with inflammatory bowel disease. For each CDR3 protein, TCRdb gives one entry from its re-call of the 5' RACE reads, without DNA. This repertoire includes around 410,000 distinct CDR3 sequences. The CDR3 sequence is 13 residues long. Germline assignment: CDR1 SGHTA and CDR2 FQGNSA. Sequencing was carried out using blood. The V gene is TRBV7-2, the J gene TRBJ2-4. The source of this sequence is a human donor with ulcerative colitis or Crohn's disease, or a healthy co-twin of an affected twin (not recorded which). The CDR3 protein is CASSFDVGNIQYF.